A selection of T cell receptor beta chains follows, all from one sample in a study of beta chain features in type 1 diabetes. Profiling relied on immunoSEQ multiplex PCR, and the TCRdb table lists in-frame clones only, not all of them. The profile shows roughly 130,000 clones, 15% to 20% of them singletons. What was sequenced was central memory CD4+ T cells from blood. The receptors stem from a man aged 25 to 45 with type 1 diabetes. CDR3s include the opening cysteine and the closing phenylalanine or tryptophan. Fields, in order: clone size, D gene, V gene, J gene, CDR3 DNA, CDR3 protein. D genes are given only for firm matches. Clone size is stated in some rows and not others, as once, few, many or a class when expanded.

few	TRBD2	TRBV4-1	TRBJ2-1	TGCGCCAGCAGTCGATTAGCGGGGGACTACAATGAGCAGTTCTTC	CASSRLAGDYNEQFF
few	.	TRBV5-1	TRBJ2-7	TGCGCCAGCAGCCCAAACGGGAACACCTACGAGCAGTACTTC	CASSPNGNTYEQYF
.	.	TRBV9	TRBJ2-1	TGTGCCAGCAGCGTAGGACATTTGGACCCCAATGAGCAGTTCTTC	CASSVGHLDPNEQFF
few	TRBD2	TRBV9	TRBJ2-5	TGTGCCAGCAGCGTAGGACAGCGGGGGCAAGAGACCCAGTACTTC	CASSVGQRGQETQYF
few	TRBD1	TRBV18	TRBJ2-1	TGTGCCAGCTCAATCCTACAGACAGGGAACGAGCAGTTCTTC	CASSILQTGNEQFF
.	.	TRBV18	TRBJ1-1	TGTGCCAGCTCATCGGGACCGAACACTGAAGCTTTCTTT	CASSSGPNTEAFF
.	.	TRBV7-2	TRBJ2-2	TGTGCCAGCAGCTGGGACGGCCACACCGGGGAGCTGTTTTTT	CASSWDGHTGELFF
few	.	TRBV7-2	TRBJ2-4	TGTGCCAGCAGCTTAGTCTGGTCAGGCGGAAACATTCAGTACTTC	CASSLVWSGGNIQYF
.	TRBD2	TRBV2	TRBJ2-1	TGTGCCAGCAGTGATAGGCGGGGGACCTTCTACAATGAGCAGTTCTTC	CASSDRRGTFYNEQFF
few	.	TRBV2	TRBJ1-2	TGTGCCAGCAGTTACTCGATAGTAGGACTAACCTATGGCTACACCTTC	CASSYSIVGLTYGYTF
.	.	TRBV2	TRBJ1-5	TGTGCCAGCAGTGAAGCGAAAGGGGCCAACCAGCCCCAGCATTTT	CASSEAKGANQPQHF
few	.	TRBV6-6	TRBJ1-5	TGTGCCAGCAGTTACTCGACGGGAAATCAGCCCCAGCATTTT	CASSYSTGNQPQHF
.	TRBD2	TRBV7-7	TRBJ2-5	TGTGCCAGCAGCTTGAGCCCCCCAGCGGGGCAAGAGACCCAGTACTTC	CASSLSPPAGQETQYF
many	.	TRBV2	TRBJ1-5	TGTGCCAGCAGTTTTTCCGGGGCTTACCAGCCCCAGCATTTT	CASSFSGAYQPQHF
few	.	TRBV11-3	TRBJ2-7	TGTGCCAGCAGAAGTTCCCGTACTAGTAAACCCTACGAGCAGTACTTC	CASRSSRTSKPYEQYF
.	.	TRBV9	TRBJ2-3	TGTGCCAGCAGCGGAAGGACAGATACGCAGTATTTT	CASSGRTDTQYF
.	.	TRBV5-1	TRBJ2-5	TGCGCCAGCAGCTTGGTGGGTCAAATACAAGAGACCCAGTACTTC	CASSLVGQIQETQYF
many	.	TRBV27	TRBJ1-6	TGTGCCAGCAGTTTCCGGCCGCTAGTATCGCCCCTCCACTTT	CASSFRPLVSPLHF
.	TRBD1	TRBV6-5	TRBJ2-7	TGTGCCAGCAGTTCTATAGGACAGGGAGCCACCTACGAGCAGTACTTC	CASSSIGQGATYEQYF
.	.	TRBV30	TRBJ1-5	TGTGCCTGGAGTGATCCAGGGCTCAATCAGCCCCAGCATTTT	CAWSDPGLNQPQHF
.	.	TRBV7-9	TRBJ1-2	TGTGCCAGCAGCTCCGACGGGGGCGAGTCTTATGGCTACACCTTC	CASSSDGGESYGYTF
.	.	TRBV28	TRBJ2-5	TGTGCCAGCAGTTCCCGGAGTCTGGAGACCCAGTACTTC	CASSSRSLETQYF
.	.	TRBV5-1	TRBJ1-2	TGCGCCAGCAGCCCCGCGAATGGAGGGACCGGGTCCTACACCTTC	CASSPANGGTGSYTF
few	.	TRBV7-9	TRBJ1-3	TGTGCCAGCAGCTCACGGGGAAACACCATATATTTT	CASSSRGNTIYF
.	.	TRBV11-2	TRBJ2-7	TGTGCCAGCAGCTTAGCTGGAAACGAGCAGTACTTC	CASSLAGNEQYF
.	.	TRBV7-2	TRBJ2-7	TGTGCCAGCAGCTTTACAGGGTTCGGGGCATACGAGCAGTACTTC	CASSFTGFGAYEQYF
few	TRBD1	TRBV29-1	TRBJ1-1	TGCAGCGTTGTGGGACAGGGAAACACTGAAGCTTTCTTT	CSVVGQGNTEAFF
.	.	TRBV7-2	TRBJ2-3	TGTGCCAGCAGCTTAGCACTGGGGGCAGATACGCAGTATTTT	CASSLALGADTQYF
many	.	TRBV29-1	TRBJ1-1	TGCAGCGTGACTTGGGGCGACACGAACACTGAAGCTTTCTTT	CSVTWGDTNTEAFF
few	.	TRBV28	TRBJ2-1	TGTGCCAGCAGTTCCGGGGCTTCCTACAATGAGCAGTTCTTC	CASSSGASYNEQFF
few	.	TRBV29-1	TRBJ1-2	TGCAGCGTTGATAACGGCTACACCTTC	CSVDNGYTF
many	.	TRBV2	TRBJ2-3	TGTGCCAGCTCGGCTGGGGGTCGAGGGAAAGATACGCAGTATTTT	CASSAGGRGKDTQYF
.	TRBD1	TRBV29-1	TRBJ1-1	TGCAGCGTCCGTGGACAGGAAAACACTGAAGCTTTCTTT	CSVRGQENTEAFF
few	.	TRBV6-1	TRBJ1-6	TGTGCCAGCCCCGCCGGGCCCTATAATTCACCCCTCCACTTT	CASPAGPYNSPLHF
many	.	TRBV6-5	TRBJ2-6	TGTGCCAGCAGTTCGCATGCCGGGGCCAACGTCCTGACTTTC	CASSSHAGANVLTF
many	TRBD1	TRBV7-2	TRBJ1-3	TGTGCCACTCAAAGGTGGGCACGACAGGGGATGTCTGGAAACACCATATATTTT	CATQRWARQGMSGNTIYF
few	.	TRBV14	TRBJ2-5	TGTGCCAGCAGCCAAGATCGGTTGGGGCAAGAGACCCAGTACTTC	CASSQDRLGQETQYF
.	TRBD1	TRBV4-1	TRBJ2-5	TGCGCCAGCAGCCAAACAGGGGTCGGACGCCAAGAGACCCAGTACTTC	CASSQTGVGRQETQYF
.	TRBD2	TRBV2	TRBJ2-7	TGTGCCAGCAGTGATTTATCAGCGGGGGGATACGAGCAGTACTTC	CASSDLSAGGYEQYF
.	.	TRBV2	TRBJ1-5	TGTGCCAGCAGGGGTTCAACAGGCCCAGGGCCCCAGCATTTT	CASRGSTGPGPQHF
few	.	TRBV29-1	TRBJ1-1	TGCAGCGTTGAAGATTTGATAGGGGTGGGAGTGAACACTGAAGCTTTCTTT	CSVEDLIGVGVNTEAFF
.	.	TRBV9	TRBJ2-1	TGTGCCAGCAGCGTAGCGTCAGCGTCCTACAATGAGCAGTTCTTC	CASSVASASYNEQFF
.	TRBD2	TRBV11-2	TRBJ2-3	TGTGCCAGCAGCTTAGAAGCGGGGGGGCAATATACGCAGTATTTT	CASSLEAGGQYTQYF